This TCR beta chain appears in the sequencing data of a study of neoadjuvant anti-PD-1 for oral cavity cancer. In germline, CDR1 is SGHRS, CDR2 YFSETQ. V lost 0 bases, J lost 13 bases, and 8 bases stayed unmatched. The CDR3 consists of 13 residues. Only one count was recorded for this clone. Measured with immunoSEQ multiplex PCR; TCRdb has only the in-frame clones, and not every one. The table lists more than 10,000 clones, about 63% of them singletons. This chain uses TRBV5-1 with TRBJ2-7; 9 bases map to TRBD1. The input for sequencing was PBMCs, taken before nivolumab (anti-PD-1) treatment. The source of this sequence is a person aged 40 to 85 with oral cavity squamous cell carcinoma. The CDR3 DNA reads as TGCGCCAGCAGCTTGGAGGACAGGGGCAATATATACTTC. Residues: CASSLEDRGNIYF.